This TCR beta chain was identified during a study of response to subunit inactivated influenza vaccine (dated by TCRdb to 2017 to 2018). Regarding the study in general: Deep quantitative T cell receptor repertoire profiling was used in the study to track responses to a trivalent subunit inactivated influenza vaccine. The research as a whole found: The authors proposed that each seasonal influenza vaccination may bring in only a limited number of new T cells.

The library was produced with RT-PCR. Sequencing was performed on an Illumina HiSeq 2500. TCRdb took the public reads, trimmed them with fastp at Q25, ran MiXCR for clone calling and kept in-frame beta chains. When rows share a CDR3 protein, they turn into one entry using the most common DNA and genes. The sample yields 150,000 to 200,000 distinct CDR3 sequences; 12% were counted once. About 29% of the sample is taken by the ten largest. This clonotype was detected only a few times. Its recognized antigen is unknown. Base qualities are not provided; no much larger clone lies one nucleotide away. CDR1 MNHEY and CDR2 SMNVEV were looked up in the germline V gene (reference sequence). The CDR3 sequence holds 15 residues, the cysteine and phenylalanine included. Here the CDR3 DNA is all that survives: 45 bases in frame from base 1. Trimming at the junction amounts to 1 base on V and 3 bases on J, and the germline ends lie 10 bases apart.

These records were also assigned to another study, of T cells expressing NK-cell markers. As that second study puts it: TCR beta cDNA libraries were prepared using 5'RACE template switching, which introduced a universal primer site and unique molecular identifiers. Three sorted T-cell subsets (CD3+CD56+NKG2C+, CD3+CD56+NKG2C- and CD3+CD56-NKG2C+) from about 8 donors had their TCR beta-chain repertoires profiled. Seven of the eight sequenced donors were HCMV-seropositive and one was HCMV-seronegative. To restrict sorting to alphabetaTCR-expressing T cells, an anti-gammadeltaTCR antibody was added in several experiments. For about 6 donors, the dominant CD3+CD56+NKG2C+ clonotypes were among the top 10 CD8+ clonotypes and accounted for about 1.0-7.5% of CD8+ T cells. Those dominant clonotypes were again the most abundant among CD3+CD56-NKG2C+ cells in a handful of donors, at roughly 25-65%. Whether the expanded NKG2C-expressing T cell clones were specific for HCMV antigens remained unclear. The eight sequenced donors were randomly selected healthy volunteers, three men and five women. HCMV-specific IgG was detected in serum with a commercial ELISA kit to determine HCMV serostatus. Peripheral blood mononuclear cells were isolated from blood by Ficoll density gradient centrifugation. CD4+ and CD8+ T cells were isolated from PBMC by magnetic immunoseparation with Miltenyi isolation kits. Synthesis of cDNA was primed from the TCR beta constant segment and was followed by two consecutive PCR amplification steps. Illumina HiSeq 2000/2500, MiSeq or NextSeq was used to sequence libraries as 2 x 150 bp reads. MIGEC was used to demultiplex reads and group reads by UMI, and MiTCR was used to assemble and quantify clonotypes. Only TCR cDNA sequences supported by at least two reads were kept to exclude erroneous sequences. The tcR package was used for downstream repertoire analysis, with clonotypes matched between fractions based on CDR3 nucleotide sequence plus V segment. VDJmatch was used to annotate antigen specificity against VDJdb, with one amino acid substitution in CDR3 allowed.

This specimen consisted of CD8+ T cells sorted from PBMCs, obtained 11 to 12 days after vaccination. The chain is encoded by TRBV27 joined to TRBJ1-5; the D gene is not confidently resolved. The TCR originated in a man aged 45-60 years who received an inactivated influenza vaccine. Donor details come from another sample of the same person, matched by shared clones. For the CDR3, the sequence is CASSLFAQTNQPQHF. The sequence in DNA is TGTGCCAGCAGTTTATTTGCGCAGACCAATCAGCCCCAGCATTTT.